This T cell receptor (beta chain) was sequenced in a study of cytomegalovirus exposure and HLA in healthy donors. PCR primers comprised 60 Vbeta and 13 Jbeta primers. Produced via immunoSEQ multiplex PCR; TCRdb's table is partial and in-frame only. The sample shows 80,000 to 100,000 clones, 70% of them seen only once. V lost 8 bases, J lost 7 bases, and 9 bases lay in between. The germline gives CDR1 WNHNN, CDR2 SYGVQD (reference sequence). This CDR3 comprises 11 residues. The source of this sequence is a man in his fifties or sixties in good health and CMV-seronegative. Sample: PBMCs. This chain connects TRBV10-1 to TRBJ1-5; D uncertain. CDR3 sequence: CASPGGQPQHF. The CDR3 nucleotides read TGCGCCAGCCCTGGAGGGCAGCCCCAGCATTTT.